This T cell receptor beta chain was identified in a study of CD8+ T cells in alopecia areata. For the study at large: Patients remained on tofacitinib for 6 to 18 months and then went 6 months without it.

Treatment: oral pan-JAK inhibitor, 5-10 mg twice daily. The CDR3 consists of 16 residues. V lost 7 bases and J lost 3; bases outside the gene matches: 13. Looked up from germline, CDR1 is SQVTM and CDR2 is ANQGSEA. Investigators isolated RNA and reverse transcribed it into cDNA to act as the sequencing template. Clones were read by immunoSEQ multiplex PCR, and TCRdb kept only the in-frame ones, dropping some. The table records some 200,000 clones, roughly two fifths of them present only once. The sequencing here drew on CD4+ T cells sorted from blood, taken at approximately week 36, from a patient treated with tofacitinib. This receptor was taken from a human donor with alopecia areata. The gene calls are TRBV29-1 and TRBJ2-3, with TRBD1 matching over 10 bases. In nucleotides, the CDR3 is TGCAGCGCCCAACAGGGCCGGGACAGGGGAACAGATACGCAGTATTTT. Protein sequence: CSAQQGRDRGTDTQYF.